This T cell receptor beta chain was identified in a study of cytomegalovirus exposure and HLA in healthy donors. Looking at the study overall: A subsequent analysis stated that the 100 to 150 validation repertoires were run on the same platform as the roughly 670 first-cohort repertoires.

It was the approximately 110-subject validation cohort, separate from the roughly 700-subject first cohort, to which the donors belonged. The CDR3 covers 18 residues. CDR1 is LGHNA, CDR2 YNFKEQ, per germline. V dropped 1 base and J dropped 3; count of bases not matched to a gene: 4. Assay: immunoSEQ multiplex PCR; the TCRdb copy retains only in-frame clones and omits some. The top ten hold over 5% of the sample, which has 43,000 or so clones, approximately 90% seen once. The sequenced sample was PBMCs. This TCR derives from a young man in good health and CMV-seronegative. V and J are TRBV4-2 and TRBJ2-3; 16 bases are a match to TRBD2. The CDR3 is CASSQVGLAGGTTDTQYF. The CDR3 nucleotides read TGTGCCAGCAGCCAAGTGGGACTAGCGGGAGGGACAACAGATACGCAGTATTTT.